The TCR beta chain under discussion was sequenced for a study of identical twins (dated by TCRdb to about 2016). About the study as a whole: TCR alpha and beta repertoires from monozygotic twins, unrelated adults of various ages and cord blood were deep-sequenced to test whether fetal clonotypes persist. To rule out contamination, replicate twin experiments were performed at different times with different library preparation protocols.

Receptor libraries were prepared by 5' RACE. Sequencing took place on an Illumina HiSeq 2000. Template switching introduced a universal primer binding site; the final cDNA contained a unique molecular identifier, enabling accurate counting of TCR cDNA molecules. First-strand cDNA for TCR alpha and beta chains was synthesized from specific primers in the conserved constant-segment region. To control for contamination, each cDNA library was double barcoded with a SMART-Mk sample barcode plus Illumina barcodes. TruSeq adapter sequences, together with Illumina sample barcodes, were added in two successive PCR steps. The TCR alpha and beta cDNA libraries were sequenced on the Illumina HiSeq platform using custom primers. The published analysis was carried out like this. MiGEC was used to process raw reads and extract unique molecular identifiers, and MiXCR was used to find CDR3 positions. For each individual, recombination models were inferred using an EM algorithm with the repgenHMM and IGoR tools. The analysis of shared clonotypes was done with the tcR package in R, with sharing normalized by the product of cloneset sizes. To study raw recombination free of thymic and clonal selection effects, out-of-frame nonproductive sequences were analyzed. Clones were called with MiXCR by TCRdb after fastp trimmed the public reads at Q25, and only in-frame beta chains were retained. Rows are unified per CDR3 protein, each entry keeping the most common DNA and genes. None of the V and J calls come from the authors' own analysis; TCRdb made them. This sample lists a few hundred thousand distinct CDR3 sequences; over 8.5% were detected once. Under 3% of the sample is in the top ten clones.

Broader findings and caveats from the paper: Because the same donors could not be followed over many years, the conclusions relied on cross-sectional statistical analysis. Fewer insertions were carried by abundant cord blood beta clonotypes; a weaker similar trend was observed in young adult naive repertoires, while no such trend was observed in memory repertoires. Invariant T cells such as MAIT and iNKT could partly confound zero-insertion analyses, although diverse VJ usage argued against such confounding for most clonotypes. In monozygotic twins, recombination models systematically underestimated out-of-frame TCR alpha sharing, but the models matched the sharing seen between unrelated individuals. Compared with coincidental sharing between unrelated individuals, out-of-frame TCR alpha sequences shared between twins had an excess of sequences with low generation probability. The excess sharing between twins in beta out-of-frame sequences was weaker because fewer shared sequences reduced the signal-to-noise ratio.

All donors were healthy Caucasians. The twin cohort comprised three pairs of female monozygotic twins, all aged roughly 18 to 30 years. The RNA used for TCR libraries was isolated from peripheral blood mononuclear cells. This clonotype came up a few times. It lacks a known antigen. Base qualities are missing; no much larger clone stands one base away. V and J are truncated by 4 bases and 3 bases respectively, leaving an intervening sequence of 7 bases. The germline V gene provides CDR1 SNHLY and CDR2 FYNNEI. The CDR3, cysteine through phenylalanine, is 14 amino acids long. CDR3 DNA is the only sequence kept; it has 42 bases, read in frame from the first base. These same data were also listed under a study on yellow fever vaccine responses in identical twins. As the second publication notes: According to the authors, the vaccine-induced T cell response in identical twins seemed to be partly convergent and partly specific to each individual. In identical twins, the study followed T cell clones that responded to the vaccine with precision.

Sequenced input: PBMCs. This clonotype originated in a woman younger than 35 in good health. The V and J segments used are TRBV2 and TRBJ2-6, with no reliable assignment of the D segment. CDR3 loop: CASSVNYGANVLTF. The nucleotide sequence is TGTGCCAGCAGTGTCAATTATGGGGCCAACGTCCTGACTTTC.